A selection of T cell receptor beta chains follows, all from one sample in a study of T cell changes during pregnancy in multiple sclerosis. The assay was immunoSEQ multiplex PCR, and TCRdb's table has in-frame clones only and misses some. The sample has 68,000 or so clones, roughly nine tenths seen once. The input for sequencing was peripheral blood, taken in the second trimester of pregnancy. The receptors shown here come from a female donor with multiple sclerosis, enrolled in a pregnancy study. The CDR3 runs from the conserved cysteine through the conserved F or W. Each record gives: D gene, V gene, J gene, clone size, CDR3 DNA, CDR3 protein. A D gene is named only where the DNA matches it firmly. Clone size is shown for a subset of rows, as once, few, many or a class of expanded clone.

D: TRBD1
V: TRBV29-1
J: TRBJ2-3
size: NA
DNA: TGCAGCGTTGAGACCGGGACAGGGTATCCAGATACGCAGTATTTT
CDR3: CSVETGTGYPDTQYF

D: TRBD1
V: TRBV7-8
J: TRBJ1-5
size: NA
DNA: TGTGCCAGCAGCTGGACAGGGGGCAATCAGCCCCAGCATTTT
CDR3: CASSWTGGNQPQHF

D: NA
V: TRBV7-9
J: TRBJ1-6
size: NA
DNA: TGTGCCAGCAGGGGGGGGGAGAAGGGAGGATCACCCCTCCACTTT
CDR3: CASRGGEKGGSPLHF

D: TRBD1
V: TRBV11-2
J: TRBJ1-3
size: NA
DNA: TGTGCCAGCAGCCCCCGGACAGGGCACTCTGGAAACACCATATATTTT
CDR3: CASSPRTGHSGNTIYF

D: TRBD1
V: TRBV7-2
J: TRBJ2-3
size: NA
DNA: TGTGCCAGCAGCCCCGGGACAGAGTACACAGATACGCAGTATTTT
CDR3: CASSPGTEYTDTQYF

D: NA
V: TRBV25-1
J: TRBJ2-5
size: NA
DNA: TGTGCCAGCAGTGAATACAGGGCGTACCAAGAGACCCAGTACTTC
CDR3: CASSEYRAYQETQYF

D: TRBD2
V: TRBV30
J: TRBJ2-3
size: NA
DNA: TGTGCCTGGAGTGTAAGTCGGCAGCGGGGAGGGACAGATACGCAGTATTTT
CDR3: CAWSVSRQRGGTDTQYF

D: NA
V: TRBV30
J: TRBJ1-1
size: NA
DNA: TGTGCCTGGAGTGTCCGTCGGGAAACTGAAGCTTTCTTT
CDR3: CAWSVRRETEAFF

D: NA
V: TRBV6-5
J: TRBJ1-1
size: NA
DNA: TGTGCCAGCAGTTACCTTGGGGGCCGCATGAACACTGAAGCTTTCTTT
CDR3: CASSYLGGRMNTEAFF

D: NA
V: TRBV4-1
J: TRBJ1-5
size: NA
DNA: TGCGCCAGCAGCCAAGGGGGCGCGGGCAATCAGCCCCAGCATTTT
CDR3: CASSQGGAGNQPQHF

D: TRBD2
V: TRBV7-2
J: TRBJ2-1
size: few
DNA: TGTGCCAGCAGCTTAGCGAGGGGTCTAGCGGGGCTCAATGAGCAGTTCTTC
CDR3: CASSLARGLAGLNEQFF

D: TRBD1
V: TRBV7-2
J: TRBJ1-2
size: NA
DNA: TGTGCCAGCAGTTTGACAGAGGGGGCGTTTTTTGGCTACACCTTC
CDR3: CASSLTEGAFFGYTF

D: NA
V: TRBV10-3
J: TRBJ2-7
size: NA
DNA: TGTGCCATCAGCGCGGGTGCGGGCTACGAGCAGTACTTC
CDR3: CAISAGAGYEQYF

D: NA
V: TRBV7-9
J: TRBJ2-7
size: NA
DNA: TGTGCCAGCAGCTTAGTCCCGGGACAATCTAGCTCCTACGAGCAGTACTTC
CDR3: CASSLVPGQSSSYEQYF

D: NA
V: TRBV19
J: TRBJ2-3
size: NA
DNA: TGTGCCAGTAGTACTCGTCTGGAGACCGATACGCAGTATTTT
CDR3: CASSTRLETDTQYF

D: TRBD1
V: TRBV18
J: TRBJ1-6
size: NA
DNA: TGTGCCAGCTCACCGGGACAGGGGAATTCACCCCTCCACTTT
CDR3: CASSPGQGNSPLHF

D: NA
V: TRBV18
J: TRBJ2-7
size: NA
DNA: TGTGCCAGCTCACCTACAGAGAGAGAGCAGTACTTC
CDR3: CASSPTEREQYF

D: TRBD2
V: TRBV19
J: TRBJ2-1
size: NA
DNA: TGTGCCAGTAGTACCGTACTAGCGGAGCAGTTCTTC
CDR3: CASSTVLAEQFF

D: NA
V: TRBV7-2
J: TRBJ1-2
size: NA
DNA: TGTGCCAGCAGTTCCGCCCAGGGGTATCACACCTTC
CDR3: CASSSAQGYHTF

D: TRBD1
V: TRBV7-2
J: TRBJ1-1
size: NA
DNA: TGTGCCAGCAGCTACTGGACAGGGGGCACTGAAGCTTTCTTT
CDR3: CASSYWTGGTEAFF

D: NA
V: TRBV2
J: TRBJ2-1
size: NA
DNA: TGTGCCAGCAGCGTATTCAAGTCGGTTGCAGAGCAGTTCTTC
CDR3: CASSVFKSVAEQFF

D: NA
V: TRBV5-1
J: TRBJ2-5
size: NA
DNA: TGCGCCAGCAGCTTGGGCGGGGTACAAGAGACCCAGTACTTC
CDR3: CASSLGGVQETQYF

D: TRBD1
V: TRBV7-8
J: TRBJ2-7
size: NA
DNA: TGTGCCAGCAGCTTAGGGGCGGGGACAGGGAGGTTGGGCTTTTACGAGCAGTACTTC
CDR3: CASSLGAGTGRLGFYEQYF

D: TRBD1
V: TRBV9
J: TRBJ2-6
size: NA
DNA: TGTGCCAGCAGCCCTTGGGACAGGCCTCTTCCTGGGGCCAACGTCCTGACTTTC
CDR3: CASSPWDRPLPGANVLTF

D: TRBD1
V: TRBV7-9
J: TRBJ1-2
size: NA
DNA: TGTGCCAGCAGTTCCCCCTTTTGGACAGGGGCTAACTATGGCTACACCTTC
CDR3: CASSSPFWTGANYGYTF

D: NA
V: TRBV30
J: TRBJ2-7
size: NA
DNA: TGTGCCTGGTCCGGGGGAGCAGGGTTCTACGAGCAGTACTTC
CDR3: CAWSGGAGFYEQYF

D: NA
V: TRBV6-1
J: TRBJ2-7
size: NA
DNA: TGTGCCAGCATCGCGGGGAGCTCCTACGAGCAGTACTTC
CDR3: CASIAGSSYEQYF

D: NA
V: TRBV6-5
J: TRBJ2-5
size: NA
DNA: TGTGCCAGCAGCCCGGGACTCTCGGTGGAGACCCAGTACTTC
CDR3: CASSPGLSVETQYF

D: NA
V: TRBV19
J: TRBJ1-6
size: once
DNA: TGTGCCAGTAGTATCAGGGTCCTCCCTAATTCACCCCTCCACTTT
CDR3: CASSIRVLPNSPLHF

D: TRBD2
V: TRBV9
J: TRBJ2-6
size: NA
DNA: TGTGCCAGCAGCGTAGCTAGCGGGGGGACCTCTGGGGCCAACGTCCTGACTTTC
CDR3: CASSVASGGTSGANVLTF

D: NA
V: TRBV27
J: TRBJ1-5
size: NA
DNA: TGTGCCAGTCGCCCAGGGGTGGAGAATCAGCCCCAGCATTTT
CDR3: CASRPGVENQPQHF

D: NA
V: TRBV15
J: TRBJ2-7
size: NA
DNA: TGTGCCACCAGCACCACGGGTAACGAGCAGTACTTC
CDR3: CATSTTGNEQYF

D: TRBD1
V: TRBV9
J: TRBJ1-4
size: once
DNA: TGTGCCAGCAGCGCCCCTTTTGGGACAGGGGTTAATGAAAAACTGTTTTTT
CDR3: CASSAPFGTGVNEKLFF

D: NA
V: TRBV6-4
J: TRBJ2-1
size: NA
DNA: TGTGCCAGCAGAGCTTTGGGGGGGCGAACAAATGAGCAGTTCTTC
CDR3: CASRALGGRTNEQFF

D: NA
V: TRBV12-2
J: TRBJ1-1
size: few
DNA: TGTGCAAGTCGCCCGAGGAAGTTACAGGGGGCCACTGAAGCTTTCTTT
CDR3: CASRPRKLQGATEAFF

D: TRBD1
V: TRBV19
J: TRBJ1-6
size: NA
DNA: TGTGCCAGTAGTATATCCGCAGGGGGCTATAATTCACCCCTCCACTTT
CDR3: CASSISAGGYNSPLHF

D: NA
V: TRBV6-5
J: TRBJ1-3
size: NA
DNA: TGTGCCAGCAGTTACTCGATCAGCTCTGGAAACACCATATATTTT
CDR3: CASSYSISSGNTIYF

D: NA
V: TRBV5-1
J: TRBJ1-3
size: NA
DNA: TGCGCCAGCAGCGGGGGGAGCTCTGGAAACACCATATATTTT
CDR3: CASSGGSSGNTIYF

D: TRBD2
V: TRBV4-1
J: TRBJ2-3
size: NA
DNA: TGCGCCAGCAGCCAAGGGGGGGGTCTAGCGGGGGGAGATACGCAGTATTTT
CDR3: CASSQGGGLAGGDTQYF

D: NA
V: TRBV6-4
J: TRBJ2-2
size: NA
DNA: TGTGCCAGCAGTGGCGGGGCGGACACCGGGGAGCTGTTTTTT
CDR3: CASSGGADTGELFF

D: NA
V: TRBV7-9
J: TRBJ1-2
size: NA
DNA: TGTGCCAGCAGCTTAGCGAGTGGGGAGCGGGCTGGCTACACCTTC
CDR3: CASSLASGERAGYTF

D: NA
V: TRBV7-8
J: TRBJ1-3
size: once
DNA: TGTGCCAGCAGCCCGGGCGGCCGGGGGGCGGACACCATATATTTT
CDR3: CASSPGGRGADTIYF

D: TRBD1
V: TRBV9
J: TRBJ2-3
size: NA
DNA: TGTGCCAGCAGCGTAACCAATCCAGGGGGCTCCTACACAGATACGCAGTATTTT
CDR3: CASSVTNPGGSYTDTQYF

D: NA
V: TRBV7-2
J: TRBJ1-3
size: NA
DNA: TGTGCCAGCAGCTCCCCGATAGTTTCCGGAAACACCATATATTTT
CDR3: CASSSPIVSGNTIYF

D: TRBD2
V: TRBV7-2
J: TRBJ2-7
size: NA
DNA: TGTGCCAGCAGCTTAGCAATCGCTAGCGGGGGCTACGAGCAGTACTTC
CDR3: CASSLAIASGGYEQYF

D: TRBD2
V: TRBV5-4
J: TRBJ2-5
size: NA
DNA: TGTGCCAGCAGCTTGTGGGGAGGGAGTCTAGGTAGGCACTTC
CDR3: CASSLWGGSLGRHF

D: TRBD1
V: TRBV30
J: TRBJ1-1
size: NA
DNA: TGTGCCTGGAGTGGTTCACAGGGGCGAGTGGGGACTGAAGCTTTCTTT
CDR3: CAWSGSQGRVGTEAFF

D: TRBD1
V: TRBV19
J: TRBJ1-2
size: once
DNA: TGTGCCAGTAGTATAAGGGGGCCATCTGGCTATGGCTACACCTTC
CDR3: CASSIRGPSGYGYTF

D: TRBD1
V: TRBV7-2
J: TRBJ1-5
size: NA
DNA: TGTGCCAGCAGCTTTAACAGGGGTGGACAGCCCCAGCATTTT
CDR3: CASSFNRGGQPQHF

D: TRBD1
V: TRBV19
J: TRBJ2-7
size: NA
DNA: TGTGCCAGTCAACAGGGGATCAGCTACGAGCAGTACTTC
CDR3: CASQQGISYEQYF

D: TRBD2
V: TRBV7-2
J: TRBJ2-1
size: NA
DNA: TGTGCCAGCAGCTTCCGACTAGCGGGGGCCAGCTCCTACAATGAGCAGTTCTTC
CDR3: CASSFRLAGASSYNEQFF